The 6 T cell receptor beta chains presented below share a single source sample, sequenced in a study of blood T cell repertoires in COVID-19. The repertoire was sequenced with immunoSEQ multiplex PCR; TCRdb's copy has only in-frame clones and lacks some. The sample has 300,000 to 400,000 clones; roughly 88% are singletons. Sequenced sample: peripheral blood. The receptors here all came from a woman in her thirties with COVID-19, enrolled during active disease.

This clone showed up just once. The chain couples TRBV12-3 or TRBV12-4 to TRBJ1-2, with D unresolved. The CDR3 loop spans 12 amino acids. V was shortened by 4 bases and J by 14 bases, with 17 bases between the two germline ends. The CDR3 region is CASSSHPRGGTF. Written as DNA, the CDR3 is TGTGCCAGCAGTTCGCACCCCCGGGGAGGGACCTTC.

DNA for the CDR3: TGTGCCAGCAGCGACGGGACTAGTAAATACAATGAGCAGTTCTTC. It codes for CASSDGTSKYNEQFF. The chain recombines TRBV9 with TRBJ2-1; 8 nucleotides match TRBD2. The CDR3 is 15 residues long. Trimming at V came to 3 bases and at J to 4 bases, leaving 6 bases not matched to a gene. CDR1 is SGDLS, CDR2 YYNGEE, per germline.

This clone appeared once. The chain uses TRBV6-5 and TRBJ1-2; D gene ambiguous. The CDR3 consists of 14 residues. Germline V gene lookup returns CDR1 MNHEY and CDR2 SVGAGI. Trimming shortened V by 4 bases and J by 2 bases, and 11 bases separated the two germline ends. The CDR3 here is CASSSLTENYGYTF. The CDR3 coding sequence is TGTGCCAGCAGTTCCTTAACCGAGAACTATGGCTACACCTTC.

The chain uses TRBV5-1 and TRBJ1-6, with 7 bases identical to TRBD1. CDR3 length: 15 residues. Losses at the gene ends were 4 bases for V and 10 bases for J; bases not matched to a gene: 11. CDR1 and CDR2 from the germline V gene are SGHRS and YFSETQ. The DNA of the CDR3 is TGCGCCAGCAGCGGAGGGACAGTCTATTCATCACCCCTCCACTTT. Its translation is CASSGGTVYSSPLHF. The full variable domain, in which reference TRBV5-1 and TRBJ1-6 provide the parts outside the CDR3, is KAGVTQTPRYLIKTRGQQVTLSCSPISGHRSVSWYQQTPGQGLQFLFEYFSETQRNKGNFPGRFSGRQFSNSRSEMNVSTLELGDSALYLCASSGGTVYSSPLHFGNGTRLTVT.

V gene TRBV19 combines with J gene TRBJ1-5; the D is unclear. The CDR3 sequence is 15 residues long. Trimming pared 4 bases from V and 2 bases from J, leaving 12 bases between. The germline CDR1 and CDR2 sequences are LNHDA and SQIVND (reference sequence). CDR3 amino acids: CASSSPQWGNQPQHF. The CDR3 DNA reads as TGTGCCAGTAGTAGTCCACAGTGGGGCAATCAGCCCCAGCATTTT. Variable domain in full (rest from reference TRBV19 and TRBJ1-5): DGGITQSPKYLFRKEGQNVTLSCEQNLNHDAMYWYRQDPGQGLRLIYYSQIVNDFQKGDIAEGYSVSREKKESFPLTVTSAQKNPTAFYLCASSSPQWGNQPQHFGDGTRLSIL.

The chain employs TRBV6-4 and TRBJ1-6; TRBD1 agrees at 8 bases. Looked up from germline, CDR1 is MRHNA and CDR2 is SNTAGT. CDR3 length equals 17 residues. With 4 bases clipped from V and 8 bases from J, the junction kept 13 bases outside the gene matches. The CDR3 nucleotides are TGTGCCAGCAGTGCCGCCGACAGGGGAGTGAGGGATTCACCCCTCCACTTT. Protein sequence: CASSAADRGVRDSPLHF.